Listed here are 16 T cell receptor beta chains from one sample, sequenced in a study of identical twins. TCRdb called the 5' RACE reads again in MiXCR, with one record for every CDR3 protein. Altogether 200,000 to 300,000 distinct CDR3 sequences are present, 10% being singletons, with the ten largest covering more than 8%. Sequencing input: memory T cells sorted from blood. The receptors derive from a man aged 50 to 60 in good health.

This clonotype was picked up many times. This chain joins TRBV4-3 and TRBJ1-5; no firm D call. This CDR3 has 13 residues. CDR1 and CDR2 (germline): LGHNA, YSLEER. V gave up 1 base and J gave up 8 bases, with 9 bases separating them. The CDR3 sequence is CASSQGVWEPQHF. Written as DNA, the CDR3 is TGCGCCAGCAGCCAAGGGGTCTGGGAGCCCCAGCATTTT.

This clonotype has a handful of counts. V usage is TRBV7-8 and J usage is TRBJ2-7, with D perhaps matching TRBD2 (5 bases). Germline values: CDR1 SGHVS, CDR2 FQNEAQ. The CDR3 covers 13 residues. The V gene lost 4 bases and the J gene lost 3 bases, with 10 bases spanning the gap. CDR3 protein: CASSSGLFYEQYF. The CDR3 DNA is TGTGCCAGCAGCTCTGGACTCTTCTACGAGCAGTACTTC.

The chain has TRBV18 and TRBJ2-5; the D gene is possibly TRBD2 (5 bases). V was clipped by 6 bases and J by 3 bases, with 14 bases between them. The CDR3 is 14 amino acids. Germline V lookup: CDR1 KGHSH, CDR2 LQKENI. CDR3 loop: CASSRSGGEETQYF. For the CDR3, the DNA is TGTGCCAGCTCCCGGAGCGGCGGTGAAGAGACCCAGTACTTC.

This clonotype was recorded a few times. The chain couples TRBV6-5 to TRBJ1-1; D remains unclear. V lost 0 bases and J 2 bases, leaving 16 bases between the germline ends. Germline CDR1 is MNHEY and CDR2 is SVGAGI. This CDR3 contains 17 residues. The CDR3 reads CASSYSGIRSGNTEAFF. Written as DNA, the CDR3 is TGTGCCAGCAGTTACTCAGGGATCAGAAGCGGAAACACTGAAGCTTTCTTT.

This clonotype was seen a handful of times. The chain uses TRBV5-4 and TRBJ2-2; TRBD2 is a possible D gene (6 bases). The CDR3 runs 15 residues. Trimming cost V 0 bases and J 10 bases, with 16 bases left between them. In germline, CDR1 is SGHNT, CDR2 YYREEE (reference sequence). Here the CDR3 DNA reads TGTGCCAGCAGCTTGGGACTCATGGGGGGACCGGAGCTGTTTTTT. As protein: CASSLGLMGGPELFF. Looking up the rest from reference TRBV5-4 and TRBJ2-2 gives the full variable domain: ETGVTQSPTHLIKTRGQQVTLRCSSQSGHNTVSWYQQALGQGPQFIFQYYREEENGRGNFPPRFSGLQFPNYSSELNVNALELDDSALYLCASSLGLMGGPELFFGEGSRLTVL.

The chain employs TRBV4-2 and TRBJ2-7, with TRBD2 matching over 9 bases. The CDR3 contains 18 residues. Germline loops: CDR1 LGHNA, CDR2 YNFKEQ. The ends lost 0 bases at V and 0 bases at J; junction bases unmatched: 9. For the CDR3, the DNA is TGTGCCAGCAGCCAAGATCTGTCTAGCGGGGCCCTCTCCTACGAGCAGTACTTC. Protein: CASSQDLSSGALSYEQYF.

The chain carries TRBV5-1 and TRBJ2-1; maybe TRBD1 (7 bases). V gave up 4 bases and J gave up 15 bases, with 26 bases separating them. Germline-derived CDR1 and CDR2 are SGHRS and YFSETQ. The CDR3 is 15 amino acids. The CDR3 protein is CASSPGDPTGAGLFF. CDR3 bases: TGCGCCAGCAGCCCGGGGGACCCTACAGGGGCCGGGTTGTTCTTC.

This clonotype turned up a few times. The chain carries TRBV12-3 or TRBV12-4 and TRBJ2-1, with 10 bases aligning to TRBD1. The CDR3 loop spans 18 amino acids. The V segment lost 6 bases and the J segment 5 bases; nucleotides outside the gene matches: 16. CDR3 amino acids: CASSPLPGTGERHNEQFF. In DNA, the CDR3 is TGTGCCAGCAGCCCTCTACCCGGGACAGGGGAACGGCACAATGAGCAGTTCTTC.

The CDR3 DNA reads as TGTGCCAGCAGTTACTCCAGGGGGAATTCCTACGAGCAGTACTTC. Amino acids: CASSYSRGNSYEQYF. This rearrangement joins TRBV6-5 to TRBJ2-7; 7 positions agree with TRBD1. Germline CDR1 and CDR2: MNHEY and SVGAGI. This CDR3 contains 15 residues. The ends lost 0 bases at V and 1 base at J; junction bases unmatched: 3.

This clonotype was recorded at least ten times. The V call is TRBV10-3, the J call TRBJ2-3; D is perhaps TRBD1 (6 bases). V was shortened by 3 bases and J by 2 bases, with 15 bases between the two germline ends. Germline loops: CDR1 ENHRY, CDR2 SYGVKD. The CDR3 runs to 16 residues. CDR3 coding DNA: TGTGCCATCAGTGAATCGGACAGTAGATTCACAGATACGCAGTATTTT. It codes for CAISESDSRFTDTQYF.

In this sample, this clonotype turned up many times. V usage is TRBV5-1 and J usage is TRBJ1-2, with a possible D match to TRBD1 (6 bases). The CDR3 is 15 amino acids. Deletions cut 4 bases from V and 0 bases from J, with 13 bases between. In germline, CDR1 is SGHRS, CDR2 YFSETQ. The CDR3: CASSTGQSSNYGYTF. CDR3 coding DNA: TGCGCCAGCAGCACTGGACAGTCCTCTAACTATGGCTACACCTTC.

Ten or more counts support this clonotype. The rearrangement links TRBV7-2 to TRBJ2-1; 9 bases match TRBD1. Germline loops: CDR1 SGHTA, CDR2 FQGNSA. This CDR3 spans 15 amino acids. V shed 2 bases, J shed 5 bases, and the junction held 4 bases outside the gene matches. The CDR3 spells CASSLRTGDHNEQFF. The DNA of the CDR3 is TGTGCCAGCAGCTTAAGGACAGGGGACCACAATGAGCAGTTCTTC.

The table lists this clonotype with many counts. This chain uses TRBV29-1 with TRBJ2-7; 8 bases fit TRBD2. J was trimmed by 3 bases and V by 7 bases; bases with no gene match: 11. The CDR3 is 14 amino acids. Looked up from germline, CDR1 is SQVTM and CDR2 is ANQGSEA. DNA for the CDR3: TGCAGCGCGTTAGCGGGAATACCGTTCTACGAGCAGTACTTC. It translates to CSALAGIPFYEQYF.

This clonotype was seen a few times. The J gene is TRBJ2-5, the V gene TRBV29-1; tentatively, D is TRBD2 (6 bases). The CDR3 covers 15 residues. The germline V and J ends were trimmed by 6 bases and 2 bases, with 19 bases remaining between them. CDR1 is SQVTM, CDR2 ANQGSEA, per germline. The CDR3 coding sequence is TGCAGCGTCAACGATGGGGCGGGGAGACAAGAGACCCAGTACTTC. Translating gives CSVNDGAGRQETQYF.

This clonotype has only a few counts. J is TRBJ2-1 and V is TRBV7-6, with 8 bases lining up with TRBD2. The CDR3 runs 18 residues. V dropped 4 bases and J dropped 0; count of bases not matched to a gene: 11. The germline CDR1 and CDR2 sequences are SGHVS and FNYEAQ. CDR3 sequence reads: CASSSNPLTSGSYNEQFF. The CDR3 DNA sequence: TGTGCCAGCAGCTCAAACCCCCTTACTAGCGGCTCCTACAATGAGCAGTTCTTC.

At least ten counts were recorded for this clonotype. This chain joins TRBV11-2 and TRBJ2-3; D remains ambiguous. The germline CDR1 and CDR2 sequences are SGHAT and FQNNGV. Trimming took off 5 bases at V and 4 bases at J, with 10 bases between the two ends. This CDR3 has 13 amino acids. CDR3 DNA: TGTGCCAGCAGCGCCGATAGAGCAGATACGCAGTATTTT. It encodes CASSADRADTQYF.